These 2 T cell receptor beta chains share one sample of origin, sequenced in a study of cytomegalovirus exposure and HLA in healthy donors. With 60 Vbeta and 13 Jbeta primers, the PCR was carried out. Assay used: immunoSEQ multiplex PCR; TCRdb lists only in-frame clones, some missing. The profile shows about 140,000 clones, about three quarters of them singletons. Sequencing input: PBMCs. Every receptor here comes from a middle-aged man in good health and CMV-seropositive.

The chain combines TRBV9 with TRBJ2-7; 14 positions match TRBD2. This CDR3 is 15 amino acids long. CDR1 SGDLS and CDR2 YYNGEE come from the germline V gene. V dropped 4 bases and J dropped 6; count of bases not matched to a gene: 6. The CDR3 DNA follows: TGTGCCAGCAGCCCCGGGGGACTAGCGGGAGTCGAGCAGTACTTC. It is translated as CASSPGGLAGVEQYF.

The V gene is TRBV11-2, the J gene TRBJ1-2; D remains ambiguous. The CDR3 spans 14 residues. Trimming took off 0 bases at V and 4 bases at J, with 9 bases between the two ends. Germline V gene lookup returns CDR1 SGHAT and CDR2 FQNNGV. The CDR3 nucleotides are TGTGCCAGCAGCTTAGATGCGTTTGGCTATGGCTACACCTTC. Protein sequence: CASSLDAFGYGYTF.